Listed below are T cell receptor beta chains from one sample, sequenced in a study of preoperative IRX-2 immunotherapy in early breast cancer. Data came from immunoSEQ multiplex PCR; TCRdb stores just in-frame clones and leaves some out. The sample has more than 20,000 clones; 75% to 90% are singletons. Sample: lymph node tissue, taken after IRX-2 immunotherapy. These receptors all come from a human donor with breast cancer. Both conserved end residues are part of each CDR3. D genes are given only for firm matches. The size of a clone is reported for some rows only, either as once, few or many, or as a class for expanded clones.

J gene | V gene | D gene | clone size | CDR3 DNA | CDR3 protein
TRBJ1-2 | TRBV19 | - | - | TGTGCCAGTAGTATCGTGGCAGGAAGGAATGGCTACACCTTC | CASSIVAGRNGYTF
TRBJ1-2 | TRBV2 | TRBD1 | - | TGTGCCAGCAGTGGGGACAGGGCGACGAATCGTGGCTACACCTTC | CASSGDRATNRGYTF
TRBJ1-4 | TRBV19 | - | - | TGTGCCAGTAGTAAGCCTTCCTCCCATGGGGAAAAACTGTTTTTT | CASSKPSSHGEKLFF
TRBJ2-2 | TRBV6-8 | - | - | TGTGCCAGCAGCTGGGGAGGACAGCAGAACACCGGGGAGCTGTTTTTT | CASSWGGQQNTGELFF
TRBJ2-5 | TRBV19 | - | once | TGTGCCAGTCGGAAGGTAGATGGGGAGACCCAGTACTTC | CASRKVDGETQYF
TRBJ1-5 | TRBV10-2 | - | - | TGCGCCAGCAGTGAGTCGGGGGATTATCAGCCCCAGCATTTT | CASSESGDYQPQHF
TRBJ1-3 | TRBV18 | - | - | TGTGCCAGCTCACCAATAGATGGAAACATCATATATTTT | CASSPIDGNIIYF
TRBJ1-2 | TRBV10-2 | TRBD1 | - | TGCGCCAGCAGTACCGGGACAGACTTTTATGGCTACACCTTC | CASSTGTDFYGYTF
TRBJ2-1 | TRBV28 | - | - | TGTGCCAGCAGACCGCCCGGGGGAGGATACAATGAGCAGTTCTTC | CASRPPGGGYNEQFF
TRBJ2-7 | TRBV15 | TRBD2 | - | TGTGCCAGCAGCCCCCTAGCGGGGGGGCCCTACGAGCAGTACTTC | CASSPLAGGPYEQYF
TRBJ1-6 | TRBV5-1 | - | few | TGCGCCAGCAGCCTGACAGGTCCGGATTCACCCCTCCACTTT | CASSLTGPDSPLHF
TRBJ1-1 | TRBV18 | - | - | TGTGCCAGCTCAGACAACCTAAACACTGAAGCTTTCTTT | CASSDNLNTEAFF
TRBJ1-2 | TRBV6-8 | - | - | TGTGCCAGCAGTTACTCCGGGGCAGGGCCGGAAGGCTACACCTTC | CASSYSGAGPEGYTF
TRBJ2-5 | TRBV29-1 | TRBD1 | few | TGCAGCGTTGAAGGAACAGGGACAGGACTTAGGGGGACCCAGTACTTC | CSVEGTGTGLRGTQYF
TRBJ2-3 | TRBV19 | - | - | TGTGCCAGTAGTATACTACAGCCAGCAGATACGCAGTATTTT | CASSILQPADTQYF
TRBJ1-1 | TRBV7-1 | - | - | TGTGCCAGCAGCTTATACGCGGATACTGAAGCTTTCTTT | CASSLYADTEAFF
TRBJ2-7 | TRBV28 | TRBD1 | once | TGTGCCAGCAGCCGCGACAGGGGGCGCTACGAGCAGTACTTC | CASSRDRGRYEQYF
TRBJ1-4 | TRBV30 | - | once | TGTGCCTGGAGTGTGCAAGGCGAAAAACTGTTTTTT | CAWSVQGEKLFF
TRBJ1-5 | TRBV19 | - | - | TGTGCCAGTACGTCAGGCCCCTATGATGGGCCCCAGCATTTT | CASTSGPYDGPQHF
TRBJ1-5 | TRBV15 | TRBD1 | - | TGTGCCACCAGCAGAGATCTAAGACAGGGGGGTCAGCCCCAGCATTTT | CATSRDLRQGGQPQHF
TRBJ1-2 | TRBV19 | TRBD1 | - | TGTGCCAGTAGTACCAGGACAGGGGGTTACTATGGCTACACCTTC | CASSTRTGGYYGYTF
TRBJ1-1 | TRBV15 | TRBD1 | - | TGTGCCAGCGGCCAACAGGGGGCGAGGCCTGAAGCTTTCTTT | CASGQQGARPEAFF
TRBJ1-5 | TRBV18 | TRBD1 | - | TGTGCCAGCTCACCACCAATGGGACAGGGGGGCAATCAGCCCCAGCATTTT | CASSPPMGQGGNQPQHF
TRBJ1-4 | TRBV6-8 | - | - | TGTGCCACCTTGTCCCCCTCGAGTGAAAAACTGTTTTTT | CATLSPSSEKLFF
TRBJ2-3 | TRBV10-2 | TRBD2 | - | TGCGCCAGCAGTGGGGGAGCGGGGGGGCAGACAGATACGCAGTATTTT | CASSGGAGGQTDTQYF
TRBJ2-3 | TRBV19 | TRBD1 | - | TGTGCCAGTAGCAACCCCCCGGGACAGGGGGGAGAAGATACGCAGTATTTT | CASSNPPGQGGEDTQYF
TRBJ2-1 | TRBV28 | TRBD1 | once | TGTGCCAGCAGCGAGATACCGGGACAGGGTTCCAATGAGCAGTTCTTC | CASSEIPGQGSNEQFF
TRBJ1-2 | TRBV19 | - | - | TGTGCCAGTAGTATAGCTGGGACACCTAACTATGGCTACACCTTC | CASSIAGTPNYGYTF
TRBJ1-2 | TRBV28 | TRBD1 | - | TGTGCCAGCAGTCCCCCGAGACAGGGCTATGGCTACACCTTC | CASSPPRQGYGYTF
TRBJ1-3 | TRBV30 | TRBD1 | - | TGTGCCTGGAGTAGGGACAGCTCTGGAAACACCATATATTTT | CAWSRDSSGNTIYF
TRBJ2-1 | TRBV19 | - | - | TGTGCCAGTAGTACTCTTCTAGGGGGTGAGCAGTTCTTC | CASSTLLGGEQFF
TRBJ1-3 | TRBV5-1 | - | - | TGCGCCAGCAGCTTGAATCAGCCTGGAAACACCATATATTTT | CASSLNQPGNTIYF
TRBJ1-1 | TRBV6-8 | - | once | TGTGCCAGCAGCAGGCCCGGGCCAATCCCTGAAGCTTTCTTT | CASSRPGPIPEAFF
TRBJ1-2 | TRBV19 | - | once | TGTGCCAGTAGACAGGGTTTCCTTATCGCCTTC | CASRQGFLIAF
TRBJ1-3 | TRBV5-1 | - | - | TGCGCCAGCAGCTTGAGTGGTGGATCCTCTGGAAACACCATATATTTT | CASSLSGGSSGNTIYF